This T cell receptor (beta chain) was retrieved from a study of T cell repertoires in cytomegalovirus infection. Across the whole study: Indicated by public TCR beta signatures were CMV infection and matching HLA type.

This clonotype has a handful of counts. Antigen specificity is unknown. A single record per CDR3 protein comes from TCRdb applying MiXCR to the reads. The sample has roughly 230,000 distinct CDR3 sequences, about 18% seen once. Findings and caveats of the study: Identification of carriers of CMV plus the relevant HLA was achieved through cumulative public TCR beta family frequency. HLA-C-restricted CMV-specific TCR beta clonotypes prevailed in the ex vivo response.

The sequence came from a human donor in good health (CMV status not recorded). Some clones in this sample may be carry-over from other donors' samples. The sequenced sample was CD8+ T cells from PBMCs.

In DNA form, the CDR3 reads TGTGCCAGCAGCGTAGGAGGGTTCAATGAGCAGTTCTTC. Encoded protein: CASSVGGFNEQFF. The chain combines TRBV9 with TRBJ2-1, with D possibly matching TRBD2 (5 bases). V was pared by 0 bases and J by 6 bases, with 7 bases between. Germline V gives CDR1 SGDLS, CDR2 YYNGEE. The CDR3 extends over 13 amino acids.